This is a list of T cell receptor beta chains from one sample in a study of T cell responses to AZD1222 COVID-19 vaccine. TCRdb keeps only in-frame clones here, not all; method: immunoSEQ multiplex PCR. Here the sample spans under 150,000 clones, roughly 92% being singletons. Specimen: peripheral blood, collected 28 days after the second AZD1222 dose. These TCRs come from an adult who received the AZD1222 COVID-19 vaccine. Both conserved end residues are part of each CDR3. Fields, in order: D gene, CDR3 length, J gene, clone size, V gene, CDR3 DNA, CDR3 protein. A D gene is named only where the DNA matches it firmly. Only some rows state a clone size, as once, few, many or a class for expanded clones.

TRBD1 | 14 | TRBJ2-1 | NA | TRBV18 | TGTGCCAGCTCCACAGGGACAGTCCCTAATGAGCAGTTCTTC | CASSTGTVPNEQFF
TRBD1 | 16 | TRBJ1-6 | NA | TRBV2 | TGTGCCAGCCGTGAGGGCTACAGGGGAAACACCGGATCCCTCCACTTT | CASREGYRGNTGSLHF
NA | 14 | TRBJ2-1 | NA | TRBV7-9 | TGTGCCAGCAGCTTATCCACTAGAATAAACGAGCAGTTCTTC | CASSLSTRINEQFF
NA | 14 | TRBJ2-7 | NA | TRBV5-1 | TGCGCCAGCAGGCCCCGGGACTCCTCCTACGAGCAGTACTTC | CASRPRDSSYEQYF
NA | 17 | TRBJ2-1 | NA | TRBV9 | TGTGCCAGCAGCGTATCCCCCCTAGCGAACTCCTACAATGAGCAGTTCTTC | CASSVSPLANSYNEQFF
NA | 15 | TRBJ1-5 | NA | TRBV19 | TGTGCCAGTAGTATTGGTCGATCGGAAGTACAGCCCCAGCATTTT | CASSIGRSEVQPQHF
NA | 15 | TRBJ2-1 | NA | TRBV15 | TGTGCCACCAGCTCCAGGTGGGATCTCTACAATGAGCAGTTCTTC | CATSSRWDLYNEQFF
NA | 11 | TRBJ2-1 | NA | TRBV3-1/TRBV3-2 | TGTGCCAGCAGCCAAGACAATGAGCAGTTCTTC | CASSQDNEQFF
NA | 15 | TRBJ2-5 | NA | TRBV11-1 | TGTGCCAGCAGCTCCACCGGGGCTTCCCCAGAGACCCAGTACTTC | CASSSTGASPETQYF
TRBD1 | 13 | TRBJ2-5 | once | TRBV19 | TGTGCCAGTAGTACGACAGGGTGGGAGACCCAGTACTTC | CASSTTGWETQYF
TRBD1 | 14 | TRBJ1-2 | NA | TRBV18 | TGTGCCAGCTCACCAGATGGGGACAGGGTGCGCTACACCTTC | CASSPDGDRVRYTF
TRBD1 | 14 | TRBJ1-3 | NA | TRBV10-3 | TGTGCCATCAGGGGGACAGGGACTGGAAACACCATATATTTT | CAIRGTGTGNTIYF
TRBD1 | 12 | TRBJ1-1 | NA | TRBV28 | TGTGCCAGCAGTTTTGACAGGGGTGAAGCTTTCTTT | CASSFDRGEAFF
NA | 14 | TRBJ2-7 | NA | TRBV7-9 | TGTGCCAGCAGCTTAGAAAGGGGACGGTACGAGCAGTACTTC | CASSLERGRYEQYF
NA | 13 | TRBJ2-1 | NA | TRBV3-1/TRBV3-2 | TGTGCCAGCAGCCAAGAAATCCCCGATGAGCAGTTCTTC | CASSQEIPDEQFF
TRBD2 | 16 | TRBJ2-2 | NA | TRBV3-1/TRBV3-2 | TGTGCCAGCAGCCAAATAGCGGGAGTAAGGTCCGGGGAGCTGTTTTTT | CASSQIAGVRSGELFF